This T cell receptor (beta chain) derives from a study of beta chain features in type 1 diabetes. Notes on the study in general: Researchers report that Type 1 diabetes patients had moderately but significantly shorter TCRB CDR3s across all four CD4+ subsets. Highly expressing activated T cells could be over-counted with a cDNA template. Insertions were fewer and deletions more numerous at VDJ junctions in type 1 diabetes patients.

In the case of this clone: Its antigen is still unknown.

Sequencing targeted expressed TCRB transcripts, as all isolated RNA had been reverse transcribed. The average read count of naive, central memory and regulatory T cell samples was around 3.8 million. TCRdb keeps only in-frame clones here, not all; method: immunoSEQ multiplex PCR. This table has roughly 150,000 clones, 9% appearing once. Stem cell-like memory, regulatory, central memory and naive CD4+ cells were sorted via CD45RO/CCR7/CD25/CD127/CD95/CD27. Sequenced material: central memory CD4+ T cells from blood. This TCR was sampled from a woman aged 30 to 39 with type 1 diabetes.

CDR3 residues: CASSLALSGGTGELFF. The CDR3 coding sequence is TGCGCCAGCAGCTTGGCGTTGTCGGGAGGGACCGGGGAGCTGTTTTTT. The V and J genes are TRBV5-1 and TRBJ2-2; 8 positions match TRBD2. Losses at the gene ends were 0 bases for V and 5 bases for J; bases not matched to a gene: 6. This CDR3 has 16 residues. Per germline, CDR1 SGHRS and CDR2 YFSETQ. Supplemented by reference TRBV5-1 and TRBJ2-2, the full variable domain reads KAGVTQTPRYLIKTRGQQVTLSCSPISGHRSVSWYQQTPGQGLQFLFEYFSETQRNKGNFPGRFSGRQFSNSRSEMNVSTLELGDSALYLCASSLALSGGTGELFFGEGSRLTVL.